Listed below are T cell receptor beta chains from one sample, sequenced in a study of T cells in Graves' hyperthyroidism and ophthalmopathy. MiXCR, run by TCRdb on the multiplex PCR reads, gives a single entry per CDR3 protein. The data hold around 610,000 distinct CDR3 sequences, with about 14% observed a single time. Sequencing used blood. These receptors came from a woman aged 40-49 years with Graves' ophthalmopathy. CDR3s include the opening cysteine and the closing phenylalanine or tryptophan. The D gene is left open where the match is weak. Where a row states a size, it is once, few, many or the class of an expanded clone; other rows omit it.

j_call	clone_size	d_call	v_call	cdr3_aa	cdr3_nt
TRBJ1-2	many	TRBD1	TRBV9	CASRRGGEDGYTF	TGTGCCAGCAGGAGAGGGGGCGAGGATGGCTACACCTTC
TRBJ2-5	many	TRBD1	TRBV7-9	CASSLAPGQGNKETQYF	TGTGCCAGCAGCTTAGCTCCCGGACAGGGAAACAAAGAGACCCAGTACTTC
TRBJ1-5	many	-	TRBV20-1	CSARNGPDQPQHF	TGCAGTGCTAGAAATGGGCCAGATCAGCCCCAGCATTTT
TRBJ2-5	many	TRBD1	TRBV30	CAWRRQGAETQYF	TGTGCCTGGAGAAGACAGGGGGCTGAGACCCAGTACTTC
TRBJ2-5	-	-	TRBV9	CASSPERSWGETQYF	TGTGCCAGCAGCCCCGAGCGGTCGTGGGGAGAGACCCAGTACTTC
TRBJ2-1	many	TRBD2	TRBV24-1	CATSDPGLAGLDEQFF	TGTGCCACCAGTGACCCAGGGTTAGCGGGACTGGATGAGCAGTTCTTC
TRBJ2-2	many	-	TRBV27	CASSLSTPSYTGELFF	TGTGCCAGCAGTTTATCGACCCCCTCGTACACCGGGGAGCTGTTTTTT
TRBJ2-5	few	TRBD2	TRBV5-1	CASRGGLAGVLETQYF	TGCGCCAGCAGGGGAGGCTTAGCGGGAGTTCTAGAGACCCAGTACTTC
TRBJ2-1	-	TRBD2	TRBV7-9	CASSPRWSGAFSEQFF	TGTGCCAGCAGCCCAAGATGGAGCGGGGCTTTCTCTGAGCAGTTCTTC
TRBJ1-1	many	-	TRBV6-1	CASSRGLGNTEAFF	TGTGCCAGCAGCCGCGGTTTGGGGAACACTGAAGCTTTCTTT
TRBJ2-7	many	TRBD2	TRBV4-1	CASSQESSSGLFEQYF	TGCGCCAGCAGCCAAGAGTCATCTAGCGGGCTTTTCGAGCAGTACTTC
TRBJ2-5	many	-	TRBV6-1	CAISYWIQETQYF	TGTGCCATCTCTTATTGGATACAAGAGACCCAGTACTTC
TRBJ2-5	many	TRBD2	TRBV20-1	CSARSSGTSGLEAETQYF	TGCAGTGCTAGATCCTCCGGGACTAGCGGTCTCGAGGCGGAGACCCAGTACTTC
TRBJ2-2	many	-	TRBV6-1	CASSEPGTATGELFF	TGTGCCAGCAGTGAGCCAGGGACCGCTACCGGGGAGCTGTTTTTT
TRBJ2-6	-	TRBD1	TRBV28	CASVPTGTASSGANVLTF	TGTGCCAGCGTCCCGACCGGGACAGCTTCGTCTGGGGCCAACGTCCTGACTTTC
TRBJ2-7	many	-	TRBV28	CASSAGTPYEQYF	TGTGCCAGCAGTGCCGGGACCCCCTACGAGCAGTACTTC
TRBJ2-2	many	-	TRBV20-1	CSARDGHREAGELFF	TGCAGTGCTAGAGATGGGCACAGAGAAGCCGGGGAGCTGTTTTTT
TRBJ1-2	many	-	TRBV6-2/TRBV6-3	CASSPQDRNYGYTF	TGTGCCAGCTCGCCTCAAGACAGGAACTATGGCTACACCTTC
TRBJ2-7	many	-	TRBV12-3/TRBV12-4	CASSLKGPLTYEQYF	TGTGCCAGCAGTTTAAAGGGCCCCTTGACCTACGAGCAGTACTTC
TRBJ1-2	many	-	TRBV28	CASRKSRVRGYTF	TGTGCCAGCAGGAAATCCAGGGTGAGAGGCTACACCTTC
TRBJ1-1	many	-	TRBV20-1	CSAGAEAPEAFF	TGCAGTGCTGGGGCGGAAGCGCCTGAAGCTTTCTTT
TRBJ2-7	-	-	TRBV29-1	CSVVSGVEQYF	TGCAGCGTTGTATCCGGGGTCGAGCAGTACTTC
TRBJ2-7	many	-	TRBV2	CASSPSSGYEQYF	TGTGCCAGCAGTCCCAGTTCGGGCTACGAGCAGTACTTC
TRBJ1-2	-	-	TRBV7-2	CASSLVLGTYGYTF	TGTGCCAGCAGCCTGGTTCTCGGCACCTATGGCTACACCTTC
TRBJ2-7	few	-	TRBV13	CASSIPGGAGYEQYF	TGTGCCAGCAGCATTCCGGGGGGCGCCGGGTACGAGCAGTACTTC
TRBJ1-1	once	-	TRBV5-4	CASSNSNTEAFF	TGTGCCAGCAGTAATAGTAACACTGAAGCTTTCTTT
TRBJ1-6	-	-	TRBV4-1	CASSQDRTGHSSPLHF	TGCGCCAGCAGCCAAGATAGGACGGGACATAGTTCACCCCTCCACTTT
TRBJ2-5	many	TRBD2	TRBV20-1	CSARGTSGRATQYF	TGCAGTGCAAGAGGGACTAGCGGGCGGGCGACCCAGTACTTC